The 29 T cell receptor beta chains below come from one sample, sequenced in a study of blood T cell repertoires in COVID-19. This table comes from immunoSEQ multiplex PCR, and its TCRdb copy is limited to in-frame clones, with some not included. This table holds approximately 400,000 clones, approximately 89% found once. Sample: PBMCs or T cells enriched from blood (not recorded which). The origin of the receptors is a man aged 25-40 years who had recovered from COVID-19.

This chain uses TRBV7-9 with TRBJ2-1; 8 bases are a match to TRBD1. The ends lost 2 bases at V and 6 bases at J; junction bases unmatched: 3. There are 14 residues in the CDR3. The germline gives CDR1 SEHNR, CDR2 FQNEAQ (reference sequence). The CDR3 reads CASSLYTGGNEQFF. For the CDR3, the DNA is TGTGCCAGCAGCTTATACACAGGGGGCAATGAGCAGTTCTTC.

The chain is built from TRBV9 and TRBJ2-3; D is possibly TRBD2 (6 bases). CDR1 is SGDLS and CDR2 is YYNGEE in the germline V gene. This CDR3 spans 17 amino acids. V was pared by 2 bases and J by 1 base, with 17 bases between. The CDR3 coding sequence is TGTGCCAGCAGCGTTTCGGGACTTAGCGGAGGCACAGATACGCAGTATTTT. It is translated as CASSVSGLSGGTDTQYF. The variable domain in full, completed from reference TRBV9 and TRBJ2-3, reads DSGVTQTPKHLITATGQRVTLRCSPRSGDLSVYWYQQSLDQGLQFLIQYYNGEERAKGNILERFSAQQFPDLHSELNLSSLELGDSALYFCASSVSGLSGGTDTQYFGPGTRLTVL.

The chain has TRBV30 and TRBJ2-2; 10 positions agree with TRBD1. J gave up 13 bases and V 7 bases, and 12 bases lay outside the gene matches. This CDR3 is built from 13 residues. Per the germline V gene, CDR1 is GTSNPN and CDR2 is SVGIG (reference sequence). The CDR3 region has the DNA TGTGCCTACGGGACAGGGGATTCGGCTGGGCTGTTTTTT. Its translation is CAYGTGDSAGLFF.

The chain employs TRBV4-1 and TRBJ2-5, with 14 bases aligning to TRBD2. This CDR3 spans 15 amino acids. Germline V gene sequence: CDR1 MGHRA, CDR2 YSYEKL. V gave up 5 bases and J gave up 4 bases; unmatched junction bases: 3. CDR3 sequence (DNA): TGCGCCAGCAGCTCCGGGACTAGCGGGGGAGAGACCCAGTACTTC. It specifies CASSSGTSGGETQYF.

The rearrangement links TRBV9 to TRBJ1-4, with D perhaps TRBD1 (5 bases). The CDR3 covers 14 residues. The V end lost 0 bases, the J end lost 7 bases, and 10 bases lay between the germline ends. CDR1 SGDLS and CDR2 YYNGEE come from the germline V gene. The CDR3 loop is CASSVAPTAEKLFF. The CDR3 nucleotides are TGTGCCAGCAGCGTAGCCCCGACAGCTGAAAAACTGTTTTTT.

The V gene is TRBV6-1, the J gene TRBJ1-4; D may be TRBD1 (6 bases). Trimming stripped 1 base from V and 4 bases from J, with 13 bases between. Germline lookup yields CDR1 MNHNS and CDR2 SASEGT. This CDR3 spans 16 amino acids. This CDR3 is CASSEVGGRVNEKLFF. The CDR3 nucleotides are TGTGCCAGCAGTGAAGTCGGGGGGCGGGTTAATGAAAAACTGTTTTTT.

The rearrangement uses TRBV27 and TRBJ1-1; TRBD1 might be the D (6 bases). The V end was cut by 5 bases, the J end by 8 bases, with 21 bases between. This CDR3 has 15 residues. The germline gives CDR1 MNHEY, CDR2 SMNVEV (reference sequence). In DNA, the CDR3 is TGTGCCAGCAGTCCCTTAGGGGTCAGGGGTTCGGAAGCTTTCTTT. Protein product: CASSPLGVRGSEAFF.

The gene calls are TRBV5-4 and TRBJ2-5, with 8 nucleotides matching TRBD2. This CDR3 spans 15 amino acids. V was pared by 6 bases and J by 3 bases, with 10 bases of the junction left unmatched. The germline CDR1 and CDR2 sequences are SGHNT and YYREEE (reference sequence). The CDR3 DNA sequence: TGTGCCAGCACAATTACGGGACTAGGGGAAGAGACCCAGTACTTC. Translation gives CASTITGLGEETQYF.

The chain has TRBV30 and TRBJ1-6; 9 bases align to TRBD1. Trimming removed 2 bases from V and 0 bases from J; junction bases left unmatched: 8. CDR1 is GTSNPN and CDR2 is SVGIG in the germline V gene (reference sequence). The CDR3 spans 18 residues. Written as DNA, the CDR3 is TGTGCCTGGAGTCCGCCCGGGACAGGGTACTCCTATAATTCACCCCTCCACTTT. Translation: CAWSPPGTGYSYNSPLHF.

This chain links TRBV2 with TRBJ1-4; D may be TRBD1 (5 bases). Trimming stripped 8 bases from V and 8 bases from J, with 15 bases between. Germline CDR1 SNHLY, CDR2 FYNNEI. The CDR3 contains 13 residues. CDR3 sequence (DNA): TGTGCCAGCGGCGTCCAGAAGGGGGAAAAACTGTTTTTT. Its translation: CASGVQKGEKLFF. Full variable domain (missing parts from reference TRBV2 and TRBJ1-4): EPEVTQTPSHQVTQMGQEVILRCVPISNHLYFYWYRQILGQKVEFLVSFYNNEISEKSEIFDDQFSVERPDGSNFTLKIRSTKLEDSAMYFCASGVQKGEKLFFGSGTQLSVL.

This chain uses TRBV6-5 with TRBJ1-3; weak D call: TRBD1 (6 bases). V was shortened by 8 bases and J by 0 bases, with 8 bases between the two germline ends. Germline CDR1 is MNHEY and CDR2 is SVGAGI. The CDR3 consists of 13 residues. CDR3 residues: CASGQPSGNTIYF. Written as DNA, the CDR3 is TGTGCCAGCGGACAGCCCTCTGGAAACACCATATATTTT.

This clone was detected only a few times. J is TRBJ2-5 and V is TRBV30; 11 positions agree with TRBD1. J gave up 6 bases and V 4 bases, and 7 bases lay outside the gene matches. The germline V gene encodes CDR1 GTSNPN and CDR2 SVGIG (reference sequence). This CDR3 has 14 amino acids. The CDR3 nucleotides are TGTGCCTGGACCATCGGGACAGGGGGACAGACCCAGTACTTC. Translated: CAWTIGTGGQTQYF.

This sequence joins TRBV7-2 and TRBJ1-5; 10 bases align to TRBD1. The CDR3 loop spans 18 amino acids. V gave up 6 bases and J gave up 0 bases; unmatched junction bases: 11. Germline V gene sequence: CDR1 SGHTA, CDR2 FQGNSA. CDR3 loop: CASSPRDRGRYSNQPQHF. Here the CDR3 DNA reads TGTGCCAGCAGTCCCCGGGACAGGGGCCGATATAGCAATCAGCCCCAGCATTTT.

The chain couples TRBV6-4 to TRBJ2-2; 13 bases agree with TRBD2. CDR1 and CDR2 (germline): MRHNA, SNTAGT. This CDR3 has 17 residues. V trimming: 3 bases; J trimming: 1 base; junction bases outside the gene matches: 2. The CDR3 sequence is CASSETSGGMNTGELFF. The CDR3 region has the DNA TGTGCCAGCAGTGAGACTAGCGGGGGGATGAACACCGGGGAGCTGTTTTTT.

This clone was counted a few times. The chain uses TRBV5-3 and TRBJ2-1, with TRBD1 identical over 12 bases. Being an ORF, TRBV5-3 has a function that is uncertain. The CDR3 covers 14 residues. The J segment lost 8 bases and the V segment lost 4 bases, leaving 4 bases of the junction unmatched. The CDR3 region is CARSRGQGADEQFF. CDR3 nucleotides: TGTGCCAGAAGCAGGGGACAGGGGGCCGATGAGCAGTTCTTC.

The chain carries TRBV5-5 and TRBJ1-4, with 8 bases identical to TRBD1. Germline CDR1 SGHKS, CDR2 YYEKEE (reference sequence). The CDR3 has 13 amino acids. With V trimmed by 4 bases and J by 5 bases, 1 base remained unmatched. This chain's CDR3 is CASSDRGNEKLFF. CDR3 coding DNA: TGTGCCAGCAGCGACAGGGGAAATGAAAAACTGTTTTTT.

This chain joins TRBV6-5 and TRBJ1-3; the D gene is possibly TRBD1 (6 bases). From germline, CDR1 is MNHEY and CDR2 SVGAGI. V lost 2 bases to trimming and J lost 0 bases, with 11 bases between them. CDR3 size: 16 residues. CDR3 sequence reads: CASSYGGQSSGNTIYF. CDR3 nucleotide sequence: TGTGCCAGCAGTTACGGTGGACAGAGCTCTGGAAACACCATATATTTT.

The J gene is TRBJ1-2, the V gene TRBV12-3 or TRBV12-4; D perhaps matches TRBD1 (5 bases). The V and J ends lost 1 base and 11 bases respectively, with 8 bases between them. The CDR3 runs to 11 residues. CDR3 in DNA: TGTGCCAGCAGTTTAGTGGGGCAGTACACCTTC. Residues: CASSLVGQYTF.

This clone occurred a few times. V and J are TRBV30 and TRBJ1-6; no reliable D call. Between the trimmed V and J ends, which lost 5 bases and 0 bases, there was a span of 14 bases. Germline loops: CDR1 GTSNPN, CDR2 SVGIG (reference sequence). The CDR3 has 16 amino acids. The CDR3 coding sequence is TGTGCCTGGGGAGGACTGGCAAGCTCCTATAATTCACCCCTCCACTTT. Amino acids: CAWGGLASSYNSPLHF.

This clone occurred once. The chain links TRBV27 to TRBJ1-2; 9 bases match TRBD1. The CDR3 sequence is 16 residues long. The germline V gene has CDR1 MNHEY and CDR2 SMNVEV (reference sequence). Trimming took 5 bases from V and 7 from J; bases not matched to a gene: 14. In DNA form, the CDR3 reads TGTGCCAGCAGTCGGGACAGGGTGTCTCGGCAGGGTGGCTACACCTTC. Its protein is CASSRDRVSRQGGYTF.

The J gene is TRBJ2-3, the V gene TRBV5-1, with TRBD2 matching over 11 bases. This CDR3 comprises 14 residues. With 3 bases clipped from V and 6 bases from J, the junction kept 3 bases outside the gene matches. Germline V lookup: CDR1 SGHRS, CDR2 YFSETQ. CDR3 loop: CASSSASGGDTQYF. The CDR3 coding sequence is TGCGCCAGCAGCTCGGCTAGCGGGGGGGATACGCAGTATTTT. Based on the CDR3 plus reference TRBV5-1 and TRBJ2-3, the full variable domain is KAGVTQTPRYLIKTRGQQVTLSCSPISGHRSVSWYQQTPGQGLQFLFEYFSETQRNKGNFPGRFSGRQFSNSRSEMNVSTLELGDSALYLCASSSASGGDTQYFGPGTRLTVL.

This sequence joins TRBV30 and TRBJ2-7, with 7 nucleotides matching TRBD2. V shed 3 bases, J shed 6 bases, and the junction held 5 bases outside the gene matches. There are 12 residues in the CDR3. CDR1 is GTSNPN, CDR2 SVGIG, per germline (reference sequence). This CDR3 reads CAWSGDYPEQYF. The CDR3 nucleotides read TGTGCCTGGAGCGGGGACTATCCCGAGCAGTACTTC.

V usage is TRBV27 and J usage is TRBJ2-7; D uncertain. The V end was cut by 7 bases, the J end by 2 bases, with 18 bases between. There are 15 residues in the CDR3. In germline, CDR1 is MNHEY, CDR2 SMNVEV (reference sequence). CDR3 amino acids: CASTRSATIPYEQYF. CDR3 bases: TGTGCCAGCACTAGGTCGGCGACGATCCCCTACGAGCAGTACTTC.

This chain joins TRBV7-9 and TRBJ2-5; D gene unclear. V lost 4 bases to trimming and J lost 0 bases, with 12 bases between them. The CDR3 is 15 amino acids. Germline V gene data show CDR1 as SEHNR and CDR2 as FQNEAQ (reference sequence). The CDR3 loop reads CASSYSLTNQETQYF. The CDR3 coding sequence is TGTGCCAGCAGCTATAGCCTTACGAACCAAGAGACCCAGTACTTC. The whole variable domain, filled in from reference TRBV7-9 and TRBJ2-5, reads DTGVSQNPRHKITKRGQNVTFRCDPISEHNRLYWYRQTLGQGPEFLTYFQNEAQLEKSRLLSDRFSAERPKGSFSTLEIQRTEQGDSAMYLCASSYSLTNQETQYFGPGTRLLVL.

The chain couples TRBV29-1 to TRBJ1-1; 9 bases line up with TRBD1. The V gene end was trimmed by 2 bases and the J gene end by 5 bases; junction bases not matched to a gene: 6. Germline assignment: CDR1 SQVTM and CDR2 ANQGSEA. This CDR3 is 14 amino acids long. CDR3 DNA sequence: TGCAGCGTTGAATTACAGGGGGCGCGAACTGAAGCTTTCTTT. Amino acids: CSVELQGARTEAFF.

The CDR3 DNA is TGTGCCAGCAGCTTAGTCAGGGTGGAACACACTGAAGCTTTCTTT. Translation gives CASSLVRVEHTEAFF. V usage is TRBV7-2 and J usage is TRBJ1-1; D may be TRBD1 (5 bases). Germline V gene data show CDR1 as SGHTA and CDR2 as FQGNSA. Trimming removed 1 base at V and 3 bases at J, with 12 bases between. The CDR3 extends over 15 amino acids.

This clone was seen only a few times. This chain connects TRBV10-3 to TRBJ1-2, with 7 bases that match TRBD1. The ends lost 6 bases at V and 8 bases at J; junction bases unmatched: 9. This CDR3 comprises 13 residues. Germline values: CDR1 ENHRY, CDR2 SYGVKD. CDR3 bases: TGTGCCATCAGCCCAGGACAGGATCTAGGCTACACCTTC. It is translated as CAISPGQDLGYTF.

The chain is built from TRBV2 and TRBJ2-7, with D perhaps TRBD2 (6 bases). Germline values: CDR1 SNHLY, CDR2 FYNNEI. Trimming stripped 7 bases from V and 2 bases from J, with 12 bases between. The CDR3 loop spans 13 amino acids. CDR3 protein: CASMTGGPYEQYF. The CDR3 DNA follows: TGTGCCAGCATGACCGGGGGTCCCTACGAGCAGTACTTC. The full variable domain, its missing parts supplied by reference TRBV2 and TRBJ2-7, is EPEVTQTPSHQVTQMGQEVILRCVPISNHLYFYWYRQILGQKVEFLVSFYNNEISEKSEIFDDQFSVERPDGSNFTLKIRSTKLEDSAMYFCASMTGGPYEQYFGPGTRLTVT.

CDR3 protein: CAWRGAGDAEAFF. The DNA for the CDR3 is TGTGCCTGGAGGGGGGCGGGAGATGCTGAAGCTTTCTTT. This chain uses TRBV30 with TRBJ1-1, with D possibly matching TRBD1 (6 bases). The CDR3 runs 13 residues. V dropped 3 bases and J dropped 6 bases, with 14 bases sitting between them. CDR1 is GTSNPN and CDR2 is SVGIG in the germline V gene (reference sequence).